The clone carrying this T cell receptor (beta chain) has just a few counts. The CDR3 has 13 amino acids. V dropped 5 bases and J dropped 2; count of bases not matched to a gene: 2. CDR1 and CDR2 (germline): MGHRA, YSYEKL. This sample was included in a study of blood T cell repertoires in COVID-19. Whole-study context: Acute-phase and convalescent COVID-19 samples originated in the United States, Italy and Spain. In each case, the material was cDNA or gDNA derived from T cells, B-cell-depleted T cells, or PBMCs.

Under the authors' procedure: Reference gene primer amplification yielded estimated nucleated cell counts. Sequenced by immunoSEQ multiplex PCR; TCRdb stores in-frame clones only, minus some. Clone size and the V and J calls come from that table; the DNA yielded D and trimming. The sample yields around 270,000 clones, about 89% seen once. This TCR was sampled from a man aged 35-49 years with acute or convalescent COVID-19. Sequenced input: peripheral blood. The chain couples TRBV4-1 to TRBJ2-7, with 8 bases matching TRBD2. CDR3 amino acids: CASSEGLAYEQYF. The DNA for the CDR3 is TGCGCCAGCAGCGAGGGACTAGCCTACGAGCAGTACTTC.